This TCR beta chain emerged from a study of cytomegalovirus exposure and HLA in healthy donors. Study-level findings and limits: Some TCR beta chains (roughly 160 of them) were listed as cytomegalovirus-associated. HLA allele associations emerged for around 16,000 TCR beta sequences in a later analysis, at 0.05 false discovery rate. Judged likely to be a sequencing artifact was a cluster of highly shared sequence variants.

The PCR employed 60 Vbeta primers together with 13 Jbeta primers. Profiled with immunoSEQ multiplex PCR; TCRdb holds only in-frame clones, not every one. The sample has 200,000 to 300,000 clones, roughly 78% seen once. This CDR3 comprises 16 residues. The germline gives CDR1 SEHNR, CDR2 FQNEAQ (reference sequence). Worth noting for this clone: Its target is not known. Sequence at one end of the junction differs from germline and may be a read error.

The receptor was isolated from a boy aged 5-17 years in good health and CMV-seronegative. Sequenced sample: PBMCs. The chain joins TRBV7-9 to TRBJ1-4; 11 bases are shared with TRBD1. The CDR3 here is CSSSLGQGATNEKLFF. The DNA of the CDR3 is TGTTCCAGCAGCTTAGGACAGGGGGCGACTAATGAAAAACTGTTTTTT.